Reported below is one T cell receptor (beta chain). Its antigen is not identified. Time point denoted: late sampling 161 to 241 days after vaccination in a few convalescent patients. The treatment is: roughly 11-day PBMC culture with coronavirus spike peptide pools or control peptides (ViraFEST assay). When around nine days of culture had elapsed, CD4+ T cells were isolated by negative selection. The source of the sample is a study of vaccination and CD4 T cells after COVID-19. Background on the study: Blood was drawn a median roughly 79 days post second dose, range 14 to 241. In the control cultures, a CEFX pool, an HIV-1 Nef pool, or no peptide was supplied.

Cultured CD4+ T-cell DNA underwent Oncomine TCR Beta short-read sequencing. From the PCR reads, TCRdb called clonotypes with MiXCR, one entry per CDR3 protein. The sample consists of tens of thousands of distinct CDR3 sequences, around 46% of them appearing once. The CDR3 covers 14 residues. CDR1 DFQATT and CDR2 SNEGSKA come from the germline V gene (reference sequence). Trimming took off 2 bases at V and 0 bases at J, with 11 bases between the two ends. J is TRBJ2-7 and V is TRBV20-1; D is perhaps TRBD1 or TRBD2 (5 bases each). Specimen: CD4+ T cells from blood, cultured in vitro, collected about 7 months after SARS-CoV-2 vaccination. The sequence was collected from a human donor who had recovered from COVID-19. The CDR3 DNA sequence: TGCAGTGCTAGATGGGCAGGGAGCTCCTACGAGCAGTACTTC. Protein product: CSARWAGSSYEQYF.